Below, 10 T cell receptor beta chains from the same sample are listed, as sequenced in a study of T cells after yellow fever vaccination. TCRdb re-called the 5' RACE reads through MiXCR, storing one row per CDR3 protein. The sample comprises a few hundred thousand distinct CDR3 sequences, under 15% of which are singletons, and 0.4% to 0.55% rests with the top ten. The sequenced sample was CD4+ T cells sorted from PBMCs, obtained 45 days after the yellow fever booster vaccination. Receptor source: a man aged 25 to 45 who received the YFV17D yellow fever vaccine.

This clonotype was seen a few times. The chain carries TRBV27 and TRBJ2-7; 14 positions match TRBD2. The CDR3 has 18 amino acids. Germline V gives CDR1 MNHEY, CDR2 SMNVEV (reference sequence). V was clipped by 5 bases and J by 5 bases; unmatched bases: 14. CDR3 DNA: TGTGCCAGCAGTCCTCTACGCGGGACTAGCGGGAGTACCAACGAGCAGTACTTC. Translating it yields CASSPLRGTSGSTNEQYF.

The rearrangement joins TRBV3-1 to TRBJ2-3, with 12 bases aligning to TRBD2. CDR3 length: 14 residues. J lost 6 bases, V lost 8 bases, and 6 bases had no gene match. CDR1 is LGHDT, CDR2 YNNKEL, per germline (reference sequence). Here the CDR3 DNA reads TGTGCCAGCGCACTAGCGGGAGGATATGATACGCAGTATTTT. Protein product: CASALAGGYDTQYF.

This clonotype has only a few counts. The chain is built from TRBV2 and TRBJ2-1, with TRBD2 matching 9 bases. This CDR3 is 15 amino acids long. Germline trimming cut 2 bases from V and 7 bases from J; bases unmatched to any gene: 6. Germline-derived CDR1 and CDR2 are SNHLY and FYNNEI. The CDR3 sequence is CASSERSGSGNEQFF. The CDR3 DNA is TGTGCCAGCAGTGAACGTAGCGGGAGTGGGAATGAGCAGTTCTTC.

This clonotype was detected a few times. The chain couples TRBV7-2 to TRBJ2-2; TRBD2 is a possible D gene (6 bases). The V gene lost 4 bases and the J gene lost 4 bases, with 13 bases spanning the gap. This CDR3 has 15 amino acids. Germline V gene sequence: CDR1 SGHTA, CDR2 FQGNSA. This CDR3 is CASSYRIGGTGELFF. In DNA form, the CDR3 reads TGTGCCAGCAGCTACCGCATCGGGGGCACCGGGGAGCTGTTTTTT.

Only a few counts were recorded for this clonotype. J is TRBJ2-1 and V is TRBV5-1, with a possible D match to TRBD2 (5 bases). CDR1 SGHRS and CDR2 YFSETQ come from the germline V gene. The CDR3 totals 19 residues. Trimming removed 4 bases at V and 0 bases at J, with 23 bases between. DNA of the CDR3: TGCGCCAGCAGCCCTAGAACCCTGATGGGGAGAAGCTCCTACAATGAGCAGTTCTTC. This encodes CASSPRTLMGRSSYNEQFF.

In its sample, this clonotype was seen a few times. This chain links TRBV5-6 with TRBJ2-7; 7 nucleotides agree with TRBD1. Germline V gene data show CDR1 as SGHDT and CDR2 as YYEEEE. The CDR3 length is 14 residues. V gave up 3 bases and J gave up 6 bases; unmatched junction bases: 9. CDR3 DNA sequence: TGTGCCAGCAGCTCCGCCGGGACAGCCCGCGAGCAGTACTTC. Protein product: CASSSAGTAREQYF.

The V call is TRBV7-8, the J call TRBJ2-3, with D possibly TRBD2 on 5 matching bases. V dropped 3 bases and J dropped 2 bases, with 15 bases sitting between them. This CDR3 has 16 residues. In germline, CDR1 is SGHVS, CDR2 FQNEAQ. In DNA form, the CDR3 reads TGTGCCAGCAGCTTTCTCGCTAGCAGAAACACAGATACGCAGTATTTT. Its translation: CASSFLASRNTDTQYF.

The chain has TRBV7-2 and TRBJ2-7; D may be TRBD2 (7 bases). The CDR3 extends over 16 amino acids. CDR1 is SGHTA, CDR2 FQGNSA, per germline. Trimming took off 2 bases at V and 3 bases at J, with 17 bases between the two ends. CDR3 nucleotides: TGTGCCAGCAGCTTAATCTCGGGGGGCTTCGGCTACGAGCAGTACTTC. Protein: CASSLISGGFGYEQYF.

This clonotype was picked up a small number of times. This rearrangement joins TRBV20-1 to TRBJ2-5; 8 nucleotides agree with TRBD2. The CDR3 sequence is 13 residues long. With 3 bases clipped from V and 4 bases from J, the junction kept 4 bases outside the gene matches. The germline CDR1 and CDR2 sequences are DFQATT and SNEGSKA (reference sequence). CDR3 sequence (DNA): TGCAGTGCTAGTAGCGGGAATTCAGAGACCCAGTACTTC. Encoded protein: CSASSGNSETQYF.

This clonotype was observed a handful of times. The rearrangement joins TRBV29-1 to TRBJ1-2; tentatively, D is TRBD1 (5 bases). This CDR3 has 14 amino acids. Germline-derived CDR1 and CDR2 are SQVTM and ANQGSEA. V was shortened by 0 bases and J by 2 bases, with 10 bases between the two germline ends. CDR3 sequence (DNA): TGCAGCGTTGAAGAGAACAGGCCAAACTATGGCTACACCTTC. Amino acids: CSVEENRPNYGYTF.